A selection of T cell receptor beta chains follows, all from one sample in a study of blood T cell repertoires in COVID-19. Measured with immunoSEQ multiplex PCR; TCRdb has only the in-frame clones, and not every one. The sample holds around 250,000 clones; 88% are singletons and the top ten take about 0.64%. The sample taken for sequencing was peripheral blood. The receptors originated from a human donor in a cohort sampled during active COVID-19. CDR3s include the opening cysteine and the closing phenylalanine or tryptophan. A D gene is named only where the DNA matches it firmly. Expanded clones get a size class; other rows say once, few or many, or leave the size out.

TGTGCCAGTAGCCCACGGGGCGACAGGGCGTTTGTGCAGTACTTC | CASSPRGDRAFVQYF | TRBD1 | TRBJ2-7 | - | TRBV19
TGTGCCAGCAGTTTTCCTGGGACATCTAACACTGAAGCTTTCTTT | CASSFPGTSNTEAFF | - | TRBJ1-1 | - | TRBV28
TGTGCCAGCAGCTTCAGTAGCAGCTCCTACGAGCAGTACTTC | CASSFSSSSYEQYF | - | TRBJ2-7 | once | TRBV7-2
TGTGCCAGCAGCCCTACTCCAGGGGCTCCTGGAAACACCATATATTTT | CASSPTPGAPGNTIYF | - | TRBJ1-3 | - | TRBV3-1/TRBV3-2
TGTGCCTGGAGGAGGCGGGGCGGGAGTGCTGAGCAGTTCTTC | CAWRRRGGSAEQFF | TRBD2 | TRBJ2-1 | once | TRBV30
TGTGCCAGCAGCTTATTCGGCAGGGCGTACTACGAGCAGTACTTC | CASSLFGRAYYEQYF | - | TRBJ2-7 | - | TRBV11-2
TGCGCCAGCAGCTTGTTACAGGGCTCTACTAATGAAAAACTGTTTTTT | CASSLLQGSTNEKLFF | - | TRBJ1-4 | - | TRBV5-1
TGTGCCACCCTTGAGGAGGACAGGGTCTATGGCTACACCTTC | CATLEEDRVYGYTF | TRBD1 | TRBJ1-2 | - | TRBV10-3
TGTGCCAGCAGCTTAACGCCCCGACTAGCGGGAGAGGGCGGGGAGCTGTTTTTT | CASSLTPRLAGEGGELFF | TRBD2 | TRBJ2-2 | - | TRBV7-3
TGTGCCAGCAGTTACTACTTGGGGGGGCGCGACACTGAAGCTTTCTTT | CASSYYLGGRDTEAFF | - | TRBJ1-1 | - | TRBV6-6
TGTGCCAGCAGTTCTCCGGGACAGGGGAACTATGGCTACACCTTC | CASSSPGQGNYGYTF | TRBD1 | TRBJ1-2 | - | TRBV6-6
TGTGCCAGCAGCTTAGTCGCGCGGGGGAGCACAGATACGCAGTATTTT | CASSLVARGSTDTQYF | TRBD2 | TRBJ2-3 | - | TRBV7-8
TGTGCCAGTAGTATCGTACAGGAACATAGCAATCAGCCCCAGCATTTT | CASSIVQEHSNQPQHF | - | TRBJ1-5 | - | TRBV19
TGTGCCACCAGTGATGTAGGACAGGGCTCCTACGAGCAGTACTTC | CATSDVGQGSYEQYF | TRBD1 | TRBJ2-7 | once | TRBV24-1
TGTGCCAGCGGACGGGGGGGGACTCAATCCTACGAGCAGTACTTC | CASGRGGTQSYEQYF | TRBD2 | TRBJ2-7 | - | TRBV25-1
TGTGCCAGCAGCGTAGCTCCCCTCTACGAGCAGTACTTC | CASSVAPLYEQYF | - | TRBJ2-7 | - | TRBV9
TGCGCCAGCAGTCAATTCCCGGGACAGGGAACCTACGAGCAGTACTTC | CASSQFPGQGTYEQYF | TRBD1 | TRBJ2-7 | - | TRBV23-1
TGTGCCAGCAGCCAGAGTGGCGTCCAGGGCCCTGAAGCTTTCTTT | CASSQSGVQGPEAFF | - | TRBJ1-1 | - | TRBV3-1/TRBV3-2
TGTGCCAGCAGTTTTTTTAACCCCACAGGGGGCTTCACAGATACGCAGTATTTT | CASSFFNPTGGFTDTQYF | TRBD1 | TRBJ2-3 | - | TRBV2
TGTGCCTGGATCCGGACAGGGAACACTGAAGCTTTCTTT | CAWIRTGNTEAFF | TRBD1 | TRBJ1-1 | - | TRBV30
TGTGCCAGCAGCTTCCCAGACAGGGAGAACACCGGGGAGCTGTTTTTT | CASSFPDRENTGELFF | TRBD1 | TRBJ2-2 | once | TRBV5-4
TGTGCCAGCAGCTTCGGTCCTGCGGGGAGGTCCTACGAGCAGTACTTC | CASSFGPAGRSYEQYF | - | TRBJ2-7 | - | TRBV7-8
TGTGCCAGCAGCCCAGCGGGACATCTGGGGTACAATGAGCAGTTCTTC | CASSPAGHLGYNEQFF | - | TRBJ2-1 | - | TRBV4-2
TGTGCCAGCAGTTTGGAACGAACAGGGCTCCTCTCCTACGAGCAGTACTTC | CASSLERTGLLSYEQYF | - | TRBJ2-7 | - | TRBV28
TGTGCCAGCAGCTCCCACAGGGGAGGTAAAACTGGGGCCAACGTCCTGACTTTC | CASSSHRGGKTGANVLTF | - | TRBJ2-6 | - | TRBV5-4
TGTGCCAGCAGTTACGGGGGGAATGGCTACACCTTC | CASSYGGNGYTF | - | TRBJ1-2 | - | TRBV6-5
TGTGCCAGCAGTTTATCGGGTCACAGCTTCTACGAGCAGTACTTC | CASSLSGHSFYEQYF | - | TRBJ2-7 | - | TRBV27
TGTGCCACCAGTGATACTCATACGCAGTATTTT | CATSDTHTQYF | - | TRBJ2-3 | few | TRBV24-1
TGTGCCAGCAGCCGCCTAATAGCGGGGCATGGCTACACCTTC | CASSRLIAGHGYTF | - | TRBJ1-2 | - | TRBV3-1/TRBV3-2
TGTGCCAGCGGAAGGGCGGGGAGTGAAGCTTTCTTT | CASGRAGSEAFF | - | TRBJ1-1 | - | TRBV6-5
TGTGCCAGCAGCTTAGCGCAGGGTAGCGGCTTACACAATGAGCAGTTCTTC | CASSLAQGSGLHNEQFF | - | TRBJ2-1 | - | TRBV7-9
TGTGCCAGCAGCTTAAACCTACTGCCGGGGGGCTCTGAAAAACTGTTTTTT | CASSLNLLPGGSEKLFF | - | TRBJ1-4 | - | TRBV7-4
TGTGCCAGCTCACCCGGGACAGGGGAAGGAAGCCAGTACTTC | CASSPGTGEGSQYF | TRBD1 | TRBJ2-7 | - | TRBV18
TGTGCCACCAGAGCACCGGGAGGACTACAGAATGAGCAGTTCTTC | CATRAPGGLQNEQFF | TRBD2 | TRBJ2-1 | - | TRBV24-1
TGTGCCAGCAGTGATAGGGGGTCCCAATTGGATACGCAGTATTTT | CASSDRGSQLDTQYF | - | TRBJ2-3 | - | TRBV6-4
TGTGCCAGCAGTTGGCTGAGGGGACAGGGTTACAATGAGCAGTTCTTC | CASSWLRGQGYNEQFF | TRBD1 | TRBJ2-1 | - | TRBV6-2/TRBV6-3
TGTGCCAGCAGCGCAACTAGCGGGAGAAAAGAGACCCAGTACTTC | CASSATSGRKETQYF | TRBD2 | TRBJ2-5 | - | TRBV6-5
TGTGCCAGCAGCTTGGTTTCAGGTAGCTCCTACGAGCAGTACTTC | CASSLVSGSSYEQYF | - | TRBJ2-7 | - | TRBV5-5
TGCGCCAGTAACGACAGGGACACTGAAGCTTTCTTT | CASNDRDTEAFF | TRBD1 | TRBJ1-1 | - | TRBV5-1
TGTGCCAGCAGTCGCCGGACAGTGGGTTCACCCCTCCACTTT | CASSRRTVGSPLHF | - | TRBJ1-6 | - | TRBV6-5
TGTGCCGTCGGGGGGGGTACTGAAGCTTTCTTT | CAVGGGTEAFF | - | TRBJ1-1 | - | TRBV10-3
TGTGCCTGGAGTGGACAGGGGAGTTATCAGCCCCAGCATTTT | CAWSGQGSYQPQHF | TRBD1 | TRBJ1-5 | - | TRBV30
TGTGCCGGAGGGATAGGATATGGCTACACCTTC | CAGGIGYGYTF | - | TRBJ1-2 | - | TRBV19
TGTGCCAGCAGTTCCCCCGGGTCGGGTCAGCCCCAGCATTTT | CASSSPGSGQPQHF | - | TRBJ1-5 | - | TRBV6-2/TRBV6-3
TGCAGCGCCCAGACAGGGGCAAGGAGCACTGAAGCTTTCTTT | CSAQTGARSTEAFF | TRBD1 | TRBJ1-1 | once | TRBV29-1
TGCGCCAGCAGCTTGGAGGTGGGCAGAAATTCACCCCTCCACTTT | CASSLEVGRNSPLHF | - | TRBJ1-6 | - | TRBV5-1
TGTGCCAGCAGTTACTCGCAAAGGGGGGGTCAGCCCCAGCATTTT | CASSYSQRGGQPQHF | - | TRBJ1-5 | - | TRBV6-2/TRBV6-3
TGCGCCAGCAGCCAAGATAAGAACACTGAAGCTTTCTTT | CASSQDKNTEAFF | - | TRBJ1-1 | - | TRBV4-3
TGTGCCAGCAGCCAAGTGGTCAGGGCCGGGACCCAGTACTTC | CASSQVVRAGTQYF | - | TRBJ2-5 | - | TRBV3-1/TRBV3-2
TGCGCCAGCAGTGAATTGAGACTAGACAAAAACATTCAGTACTTC | CASSELRLDKNIQYF | - | TRBJ2-4 | - | TRBV10-1
TGTGCCATCAGTGGACAGCGCTCCTACGAGCAGTACTTC | CAISGQRSYEQYF | - | TRBJ2-7 | - | TRBV10-3
TGTGCCAGCAGCTTTCAGGGCGGGAGTGGGTCCTACGAGCAGTACTTC | CASSFQGGSGSYEQYF | - | TRBJ2-7 | - | TRBV21-1